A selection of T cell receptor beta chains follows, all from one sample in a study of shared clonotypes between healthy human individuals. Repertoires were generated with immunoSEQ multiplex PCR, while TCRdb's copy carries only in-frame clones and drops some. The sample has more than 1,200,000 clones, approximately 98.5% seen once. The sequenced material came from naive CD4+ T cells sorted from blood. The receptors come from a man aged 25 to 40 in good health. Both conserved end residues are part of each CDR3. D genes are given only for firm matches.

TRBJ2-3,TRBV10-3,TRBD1,CAISPYRGSSQDTQYF,TGTGCCATCAGCCCATACAGGGGATCCTCCCAAGATACGCAGTATTTT
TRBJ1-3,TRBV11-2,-,CASSLAEANTIYF,TGTGCCAGCAGCTTAGCTGAGGCGAACACCATATATTTT
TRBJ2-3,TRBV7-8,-,CASSLTDTQYF,TGTGCCAGCAGCCTAACAGATACGCAGTATTTT
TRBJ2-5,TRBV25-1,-,CASSALTGIKETQYF,TGTGCCAGCAGTGCCCTGACAGGAATTAAAGAGACCCAGTACTTC
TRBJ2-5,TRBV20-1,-,CSARIGETQYF,TGCAGTGCTAGAATAGGAGAGACCCAGTACTTC
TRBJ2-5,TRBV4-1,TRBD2,CASSPGGGGNSVTQYF,TGCGCCAGCAGCCCGGGGGGTGGCGGGAATTCGGTGACCCAGTACTTC
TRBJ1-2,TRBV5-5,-,CASSYLRQFNYGYTF,TGTGCCAGCAGCTACCTTCGACAGTTCAACTATGGCTACACCTTC
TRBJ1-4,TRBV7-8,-,CASSADSLEKLFF,TGTGCCAGCAGCGCCGACAGTCTTGAAAAACTGTTTTTT
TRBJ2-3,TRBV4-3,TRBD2,CASSQEGGLAGADTQYF,TGCGCCAGCAGCCAAGAAGGGGGACTAGCGGGAGCGGATACGCAGTATTTT
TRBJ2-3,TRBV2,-,CASSYPGTDTQYF,TGTGCCAGCAGTTATCCGGGCACAGATACGCAGTATTTT
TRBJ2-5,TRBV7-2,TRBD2,CASIAGRTSGGETQYF,TGTGCCAGCATCGCCGGTCGTACTAGCGGTGGGGAGACCCAGTACTTC
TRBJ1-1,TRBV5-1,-,CASSPLVGTEAFF,TGCGCCAGCAGCCCCCTTGTGGGCACTGAAGCTTTCTTT
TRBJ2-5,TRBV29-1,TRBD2,CSVGGLAVQETQYF,TGCAGCGTTGGGGGACTAGCGGTACAAGAGACCCAGTACTTC
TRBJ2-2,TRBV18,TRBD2,CASSPLGGLHTGELFF,TGTGCCAGCTCACCACTGGGGGGACTACACACCGGGGAGCTGTTTTTT
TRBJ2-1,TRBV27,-,CASSLGQAVDEQFF,TGTGCCAGCAGTTTGGGGCAGGCCGTCGATGAGCAGTTCTTC
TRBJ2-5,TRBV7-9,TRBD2,CASSAGLAGAETQYF,TGTGCCAGCAGCGCCGGACTAGCGGGAGCAGAGACCCAGTACTTC
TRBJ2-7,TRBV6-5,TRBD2,CASKLSGSSPYEQYF,TGTGCCAGCAAACTTAGCGGGAGTAGCCCGTACGAGCAGTACTTC
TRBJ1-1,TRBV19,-,CASSIDTAVTEAFF,TGTGCCAGTAGTATAGACACGGCGGTCACTGAAGCTTTCTTT
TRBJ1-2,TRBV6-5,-,CASSYYGRQEYGYTF,TGTGCCAGCAGTTACTATGGGAGACAGGAATATGGCTACACCTTC